Below, 20 T cell receptor beta chains from the same sample are listed, as sequenced in a study of cytomegalovirus exposure and HLA in healthy donors. This table comes from immunoSEQ multiplex PCR, and its TCRdb copy is limited to in-frame clones, with some not included. The sample lists 140,000 to 150,000 clones, 94% occurring once. What was sequenced was PBMCs. All receptors come from a man between 18 and 35 years old in good health and CMV-seropositive.

The rearrangement uses TRBV28 and TRBJ1-4; 7 bases agree with TRBD1. The length of the CDR3 is 15 residues. CDR1 is MDHEN, CDR2 SYDVKM, per germline. V lost 2 bases and J lost 3; bases outside the gene matches: 3. The CDR3 nucleotides read TGTGCCAGCAGTTTACTTCAGGGGGCTAATGAAAAACTGTTTTTT. The encoded protein is CASSLLQGANEKLFF.

V is TRBV28 and J is TRBJ2-7, with D perhaps TRBD2 (5 bases). Germline loops: CDR1 MDHEN, CDR2 SYDVKM. The CDR3 is made up of 16 amino acids. V was clipped by 4 bases and J by 5 bases, with 21 bases between them. CDR3 residues: CASSSPQYGEGNEQYF. CDR3 coding DNA: TGTGCCAGCAGTTCCCCTCAGTACGGGGAAGGAAACGAGCAGTACTTC.

This rearrangement joins TRBV29-1 to TRBJ2-3; 9 bases match TRBD1. Per germline, CDR1 SQVTM and CDR2 ANQGSEA. This CDR3 region has 15 residues. V shed 4 bases, J shed 4 bases, and the junction held 9 bases outside the gene matches. The CDR3 is CSVVGRDRAADTQYF. The CDR3 DNA follows: TGCAGCGTTGTCGGCCGGGACAGGGCTGCAGATACGCAGTATTTT.

The chain links TRBV7-9 to TRBJ2-7; maybe TRBD1 (6 bases). V gave up 3 bases and J gave up 1 base, with 13 bases separating them. The length of the CDR3 is 15 residues. CDR1 is SEHNR and CDR2 is FQNEAQ in the germline V gene (reference sequence). The CDR3, as DNA: TGTGCCAGCAGCTTTAAACGGCAGGGGTCCTACGAGCAGTACTTC. Translated, it gives CASSFKRQGSYEQYF.

The chain carries TRBV7-6 and TRBJ2-5; TRBD2 might be the D (5 bases). V lost 4 bases to trimming and J lost 10 bases, with 25 bases between them. From germline, CDR1 is SGHVS and CDR2 FNYEAQ. This CDR3 comprises 16 residues. The CDR3 DNA follows: TGTGCCAGCAGCTCACCTGATGACTTGGGAGATGAGGTCCAGTACTTC. It translates to CASSSPDDLGDEVQYF.

The chain employs TRBV5-1 and TRBJ1-1, with 11 positions matching TRBD1. The V gene end was trimmed by 4 bases and the J gene end by 5 bases; junction bases not matched to a gene: 13. Germline loops: CDR1 SGHRS, CDR2 YFSETQ. The length of the CDR3 is 17 residues. In DNA, the CDR3 is TGCGCCAGCAGCCTAGAGCTATCGGGACAGGGGGAGACTGAAGCTTTCTTT. Translation: CASSLELSGQGETEAFF.

The chain is built from TRBV13 and TRBJ1-1, with 9 positions matching TRBD1. The germline CDR1 and CDR2 sequences are PRHDT and FYEKMQ (reference sequence). Trimming removed 6 bases from V and 7 bases from J; junction bases left unmatched: 9. This CDR3 is 14 amino acids long. The CDR3 DNA is TGTGCCAGCAGACCACAGGGGGCAGCGGTTGAAGCTTTCTTT. Translation gives CASRPQGAAVEAFF. The whole variable domain, filled in from reference TRBV13 and TRBJ1-1, reads AAGVIQSPRHLIKEKRETATLKCYPIPRHDTVYWYQQGPGQDPQFLISFYEKMQSDKGSIPDRFSAQQFSDYHSELNMSSLELGDSALYFCASRPQGAAVEAFFGQGTRLTVV.

V usage is TRBV6-5 and J usage is TRBJ2-7; TRBD2 might be the D (6 bases). Germline CDR1 is MNHEY and CDR2 is SVGAGI. V dropped 0 bases and J dropped 5 bases, with 17 bases sitting between them. The CDR3 contains 16 residues. CDR3 in amino acids: CASSYSKTGVGHEQYF. The CDR3 region has the DNA TGTGCCAGCAGTTACTCTAAGACGGGAGTGGGCCACGAGCAGTACTTC.

J is TRBJ2-3 and V is TRBV5-1; TRBD2 aligns across 10 bases. This CDR3 comprises 15 residues. After removal of 5 bases from V and 3 bases from J, the junction contained 6 bases not matched to a gene. The germline V gene has CDR1 SGHRS and CDR2 YFSETQ. The CDR3 sequence is CASRPGTSATDTQYF. In nucleotides, the CDR3 is TGCGCCAGCAGGCCCGGGACTAGCGCTACAGATACGCAGTATTTT.

Here the CDR3 reads CASRGGLNTGELFF. The CDR3 nucleotides read TGTGCCAGCCGGGGGGGACTTAACACCGGGGAGCTGTTTTTT. The chain employs TRBV28 and TRBJ2-2; 8 bases align to TRBD2. Germline loops: CDR1 MDHEN, CDR2 SYDVKM. Trimming took 8 bases from V and 2 from J; bases not matched to a gene: 4. CDR3 size: 14 residues.

The chain links TRBV5-1 to TRBJ1-2; 7 bases are shared with TRBD1. Per germline, CDR1 SGHRS and CDR2 YFSETQ. This CDR3 region has 15 residues. The J segment lost 3 bases and the V segment lost 3 bases, leaving 8 bases of the junction unmatched. The CDR3 DNA reads TGCGCCAGCAGCTCGCGACAGGGCCCACACTATGGCTACACCTTC. It translates to CASSSRQGPHYGYTF.

The CDR3 reads CASSRQGYTGELFF. As DNA, the CDR3 is TGTGCCAGCAGTCGACAGGGCTACACCGGGGAGCTGTTTTTT. V usage is TRBV11-2 and J usage is TRBJ2-2; 7 bases agree with TRBD1. Germline CDR1 and CDR2: SGHAT and FQNNGV. With 6 bases clipped from V and 3 bases from J, the junction kept 4 bases outside the gene matches. The CDR3 extends over 14 amino acids.

This chain links TRBV5-1 with TRBJ1-1; 10 nucleotides agree with TRBD1. V lost 4 bases, J lost 3 bases, and 15 bases stayed unmatched. The CDR3 covers 18 residues. CDR1 and CDR2 (germline): SGHRS, YFSETQ. CDR3 DNA: TGCGCCAGCAGCCCCGGGACAGGGGCTTGGGGAGTTGACACTGAAGCTTTCTTT. Translated: CASSPGTGAWGVDTEAFF. Full variable domain (remainder filled in from reference TRBV5-1 and TRBJ1-1): KAGVTQTPRYLIKTRGQQVTLSCSPISGHRSVSWYQQTPGQGLQFLFEYFSETQRNKGNFPGRFSGRQFSNSRSEMNVSTLELGDSALYLCASSPGTGAWGVDTEAFFGQGTRLTVV.

This clone was detected only once. The rearrangement uses TRBV28 and TRBJ1-3; D is perhaps TRBD1 (5 bases). The V end was cut by 4 bases, the J end by 2 bases, with 15 bases between. Looked up from germline, CDR1 is MDHEN and CDR2 is SYDVKM. The CDR3 runs 16 residues. This CDR3 reads CASSSPLDSPGNTIYF. The CDR3 region has the DNA TGTGCCAGCAGTTCCCCCCTCGACAGCCCTGGAAACACCATATATTTT.

The chain uses TRBV10-3 and TRBJ1-1; 9 bases map to TRBD1. The germline V gene has CDR1 ENHRY and CDR2 SYGVKD. Losses at the gene ends were 5 bases for V and 4 bases for J; bases not matched to a gene: 14. CDR3 length: 17 amino acids. CDR3 bases: TGTGCCATCAGTAAGGGACAGGGAGGATCAGAAGCCACTGAAGCTTTCTTT. This translates into CAISKGQGGSEATEAFF.

The CDR3 reads CAWTSEVNTEAFF. The DNA of the CDR3 is TGTGCCTGGACCTCCGAGGTGAACACTGAAGCTTTCTTT. V is TRBV30 and J is TRBJ1-1; D unresolved. Germline values: CDR1 GTSNPN, CDR2 SVGIG (reference sequence). This CDR3 has 13 residues. The ends were cut back, 4 bases at V and 0 bases at J, with 9 bases in the middle.

This sequence joins TRBV19 and TRBJ2-1; 14 nucleotides agree with TRBD2. From germline, CDR1 is LNHDA and CDR2 SQIVND (reference sequence). CDR3 length: 14 amino acids. V trimming: 9 bases; J trimming: 9 bases; junction bases outside the gene matches: 7. The CDR3 DNA sequence: TGTGCCAGCCGCGGGACTAGCGGGAGTATTGAGCAGTTCTTC. It encodes CASRGTSGSIEQFF.

The genes are TRBV5-1 and TRBJ2-3; 9 nucleotides align to TRBD1. CDR1 and CDR2 (germline): SGHRS, YFSETQ. J lost 3 bases, V lost 1 base, and 3 bases had no gene match. The CDR3 has 15 residues. DNA of the CDR3: TGCGCCAGCAGCTTGTGGGGACAGGGAACAGATACGCAGTATTTT. Translating gives CASSLWGQGTDTQYF.

The chain combines TRBV5-4 with TRBJ2-7, with 7 bases aligning to TRBD2. The germline gives CDR1 SGHNT, CDR2 YYREEE (reference sequence). This CDR3 spans 15 amino acids. The V and J ends lost 1 base and 2 bases, in that order; junction bases with no gene match: 6. This CDR3 reads CASSLSGGMTYEQYF. The CDR3 DNA is TGTGCCAGCAGCTTGTCCGGGGGGATGACCTACGAGCAGTACTTC.

This clone was found once. CDR3 residues: CASSLGGFGYTF. DNA of the CDR3: TGTGCCAGCAGCTTGGGGGGGTTCGGCTACACCTTC. The rearrangement uses TRBV13 and TRBJ1-2; possible D gene TRBD1, 5 bases. V lost 3 bases and J lost 8, with 10 bases in between. The CDR3 contains 12 residues. The germline gives CDR1 PRHDT, CDR2 FYEKMQ (reference sequence).